This T cell receptor (beta chain) stems from a study of T cell responses to AZD1222 COVID-19 vaccine. The germline CDR1 and CDR2 sequences are KGHSH and LQKENI. Trimming cost V 4 bases and J 0 bases; bases outside gene matches: 9. The CDR3 has 18 amino acids. Sequenced by immunoSEQ multiplex PCR; TCRdb stores in-frame clones only, minus some. The table lists fewer than 55,000 clones, 75% to 85% of them singletons, with more than 45% in the top ten. Study observations and caveats: Epitopes outside B.1.351 and B.1.1.7 mutated regions reportedly drew nearly half of spike TCRs. With two AZD1222 doses given, Spike-specific TCR breadth and depth both rose. In a largely white British group with more females than males, clonal diversity was possibly underestimated. Spike was spanned by vaccine-associated CD4 TCRs, with dominance at 160-218 and 743-854.

A word on this clone: Antigen: not known.

The sample was peripheral blood, taken on day 0 of AZD1222 vaccination. The rearrangement uses TRBV18 and TRBJ1-5; TRBD1 aligns across 10 bases. This TCR was recovered from an adult in good health. The CDR3 here is CASSLETGGFYSNQPQHF. The CDR3 coding sequence is TGTGCCAGCTCACTTGAGACAGGGGGCTTTTATAGCAATCAGCCCCAGCATTTT.